Listed below are T cell receptor beta chains from one sample, sequenced in a study of T-cell memory formation after mild COVID-19. Each CDR3 protein gets one entry after TCRdb re-called the 5' RACE reads with MiXCR. This table has around 250,000 distinct CDR3 sequences, 16% appearing once. The specimen was PBMCs or a T cell subset sorted from them (not recorded which). The receptors come from a man in his late teens or twenties who had mild COVID-19 (a few samples of this study predate the infection). Cell type and time point are not known. CDR3s include the opening cysteine and the closing phenylalanine or tryptophan. A D gene is named only where the DNA matches it firmly. Not every row has a clone size; where given, it reads once, few, many or a size class.

>.|TRBV5-1|12|.|TRBJ1-1
TGCGCCAGCAGCTTGGAGCAGGGTCAAGCTTTCTTT
CASSLEQGQAFF
>TRBD1|TRBV5-1|14|many|TRBJ1-1
TGCGCCAGCAGCTTTCAGGGGGCAAGGACTGAAGCTTTCTTT
CASSFQGARTEAFF
>.|TRBV20-1|16|few|TRBJ2-3
TGCAGTGCCCAGGGGTCAGCAGCGGGGACCACAGATACGCAGTATTTT
CSAQGSAAGTTDTQYF
>.|TRBV12-3/TRBV12-4|15|few|TRBJ2-1
TGTGCCAGCAGTGTGATACCGGGACACTCCTATGAGCAGTTCTTC
CASSVIPGHSYEQFF
>TRBD1|TRBV5-1|13|few|TRBJ2-7
TGCGCCAGCAGCCGGGACAGGGAGTACGAGCAGTACTTC
CASSRDREYEQYF
>.|TRBV20-1|11|few|TRBJ1-2
TGCAGTGCTTCTCCCCGGCCTGGCTACACCTTC
CSASPRPGYTF
>TRBD2|TRBV7-2|18|few|TRBJ2-2
TGTGCCAGCACCCCCAGACTAGCGGGGGTAGCGAACACCGGGGAGCTGTTTTTT
CASTPRLAGVANTGELFF
>.|TRBV4-2|15|few|TRBJ1-1
TGTGCCAGCAGCCAAGATCCCTCAGGAGACACTGAAGCTTTCTTT
CASSQDPSGDTEAFF
>.|TRBV12-3/TRBV12-4|15|.|TRBJ2-2
TGTGCCAGCAGTTTGAGCAGGGGGGGAGCCGGGGAGCTGTTTTTT
CASSLSRGGAGELFF
>.|TRBV6-6|13|once|TRBJ1-1
TGTGCCAGCACATCGGGACCGAGCACTGAAGCTTTCTTT
CASTSGPSTEAFF
>.|TRBV29-1|12|many|TRBJ1-1
TGCAGCGGAATACTGGCAGGGTCTGAAGCTTTCTTT
CSGILAGSEAFF
>TRBD1|TRBV20-1|11|few|TRBJ2-4
TGCAGTGCGAATATACAGGGGGTTAGGTACTTC
CSANIQGVRYF